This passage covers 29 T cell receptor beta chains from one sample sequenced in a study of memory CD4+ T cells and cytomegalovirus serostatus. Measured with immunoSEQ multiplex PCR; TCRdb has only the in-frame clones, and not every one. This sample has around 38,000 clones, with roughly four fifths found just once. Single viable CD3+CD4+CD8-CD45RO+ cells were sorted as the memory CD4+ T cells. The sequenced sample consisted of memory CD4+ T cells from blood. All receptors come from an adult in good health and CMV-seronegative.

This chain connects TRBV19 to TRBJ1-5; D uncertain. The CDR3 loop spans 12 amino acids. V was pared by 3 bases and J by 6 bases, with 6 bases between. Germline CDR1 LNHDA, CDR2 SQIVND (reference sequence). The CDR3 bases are TGTGCCAGTAGTATGCCGTTTCAGCCCCAGCATTTT. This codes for CASSMPFQPQHF.

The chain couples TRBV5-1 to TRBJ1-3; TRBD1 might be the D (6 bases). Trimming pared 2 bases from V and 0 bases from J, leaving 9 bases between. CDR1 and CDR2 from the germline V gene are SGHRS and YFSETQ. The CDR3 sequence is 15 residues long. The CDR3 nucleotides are TGCGCCAGCAGCTTTCAGGGGAGCTCTGGAAACACCATATATTTT. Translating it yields CASSFQGSSGNTIYF. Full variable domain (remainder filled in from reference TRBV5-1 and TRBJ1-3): KAGVTQTPRYLIKTRGQQVTLSCSPISGHRSVSWYQQTPGQGLQFLFEYFSETQRNKGNFPGRFSGRQFSNSRSEMNVSTLELGDSALYLCASSFQGSSGNTIYFGEGSWLTVV.

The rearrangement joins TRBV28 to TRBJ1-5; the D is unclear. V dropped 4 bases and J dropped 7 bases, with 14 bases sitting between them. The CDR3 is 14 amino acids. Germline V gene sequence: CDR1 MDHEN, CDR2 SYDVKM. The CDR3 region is CASSSSPRGQPQHF. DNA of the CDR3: TGTGCCAGCAGTTCATCCCCACGAGGGCAGCCCCAGCATTTT.

This CDR3 reads CASSQDLKGTQYF. The CDR3 DNA reads TGCGCCAGCAGCCAAGATTTAAAGGGTACGCAGTATTTT. This rearrangement joins TRBV4-1 to TRBJ2-3; the D is unclear. The V gene's germline CDR1 is MGHRA and CDR2 YSYEKL. The CDR3 loop spans 13 amino acids. The V gene lost 0 bases and the J gene lost 8 bases, with 9 bases spanning the gap.

CDR3 nucleotide sequence: TGTGCCAGCAGAACCCCTGGGACTCAGGTGGGCTACACCTTC. Amino acids: CASRTPGTQVGYTF. The genes are TRBV28 and TRBJ1-2, with D maybe TRBD1 (5 bases). V lost 6 bases, J lost 8 bases, and 19 bases lay in between. The CDR3 spans 14 residues. Germline V gene sequence: CDR1 MDHEN, CDR2 SYDVKM.

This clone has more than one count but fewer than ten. CDR3 coding DNA: TGTGCCAGCAGTTTTTATCGCCGCGAGCAGTACTTC. This translates into CASSFYRREQYF. The chain recombines TRBV28 with TRBJ2-7; no reliable D call. Germline CDR1 MDHEN, CDR2 SYDVKM. The CDR3 is 12 amino acids. Between the trimmed V and J ends, which lost 3 bases and 6 bases, there was a span of 9 bases.

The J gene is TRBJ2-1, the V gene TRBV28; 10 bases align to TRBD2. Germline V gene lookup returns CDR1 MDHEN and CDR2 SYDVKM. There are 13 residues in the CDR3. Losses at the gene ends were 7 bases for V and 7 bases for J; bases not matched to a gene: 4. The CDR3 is CASILAGVNEQFF. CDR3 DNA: TGTGCCAGCATCCTAGCGGGAGTAAATGAGCAGTTCTTC.

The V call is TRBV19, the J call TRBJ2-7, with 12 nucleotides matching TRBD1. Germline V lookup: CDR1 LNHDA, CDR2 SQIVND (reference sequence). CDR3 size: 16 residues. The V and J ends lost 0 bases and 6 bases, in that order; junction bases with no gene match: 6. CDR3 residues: CASSIDLGTGGGEQYF. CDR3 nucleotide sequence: TGTGCCAGTAGTATAGATCTTGGGACAGGGGGCGGCGAGCAGTACTTC. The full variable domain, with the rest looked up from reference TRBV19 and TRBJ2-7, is DGGITQSPKYLFRKEGQNVTLSCEQNLNHDAMYWYRQDPGQGLRLIYYSQIVNDFQKGDIAEGYSVSREKKESFPLTVTSAQKNPTAFYLCASSIDLGTGGGEQYFGPGTRLTVT.

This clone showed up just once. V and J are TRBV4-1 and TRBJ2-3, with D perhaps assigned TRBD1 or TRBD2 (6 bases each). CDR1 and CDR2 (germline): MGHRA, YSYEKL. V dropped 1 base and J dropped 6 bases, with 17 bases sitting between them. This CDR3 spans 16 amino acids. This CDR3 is CASSQAARGPGDTQYF. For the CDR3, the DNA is TGCGCCAGCAGCCAAGCAGCTCGGGGGCCAGGCGATACGCAGTATTTT.

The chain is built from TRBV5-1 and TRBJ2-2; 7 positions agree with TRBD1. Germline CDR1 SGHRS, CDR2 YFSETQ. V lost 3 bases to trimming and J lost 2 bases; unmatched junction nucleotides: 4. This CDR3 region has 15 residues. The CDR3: CASSWGTENTGELFF. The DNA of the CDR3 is TGCGCCAGCAGCTGGGGGACAGAAAACACCGGGGAGCTGTTTTTT.

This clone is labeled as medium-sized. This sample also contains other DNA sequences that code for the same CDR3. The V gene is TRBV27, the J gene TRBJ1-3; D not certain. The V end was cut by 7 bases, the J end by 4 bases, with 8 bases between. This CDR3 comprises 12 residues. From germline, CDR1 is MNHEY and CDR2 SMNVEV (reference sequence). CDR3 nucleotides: TGTGCCAGCACTGGGCCCGGAAACACCATATATTTT. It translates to CASTGPGNTIYF.

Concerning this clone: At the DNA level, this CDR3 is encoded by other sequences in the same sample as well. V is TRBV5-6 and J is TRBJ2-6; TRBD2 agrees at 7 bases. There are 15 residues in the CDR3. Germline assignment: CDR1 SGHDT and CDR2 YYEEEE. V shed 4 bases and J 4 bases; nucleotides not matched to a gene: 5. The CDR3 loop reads CASSLGRSGANVLTF. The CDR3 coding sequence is TGTGCCAGCAGCCTCGGGAGGTCCGGGGCCAACGTCCTGACTTTC. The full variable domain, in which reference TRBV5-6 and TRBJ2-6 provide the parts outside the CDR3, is DAGVTQSPTHLIKTRGQQVTLRCSPKSGHDTVSWYQQALGQGPQFIFQYYEEEERQRGNFPDRFSGHQFPNYSSELNVNALLLGDSALYLCASSLGRSGANVLTFGAGSRLTVL.

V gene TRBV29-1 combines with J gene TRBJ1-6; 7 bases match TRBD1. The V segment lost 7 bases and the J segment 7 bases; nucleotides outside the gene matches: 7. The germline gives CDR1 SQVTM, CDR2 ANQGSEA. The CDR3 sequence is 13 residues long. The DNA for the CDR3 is TGCAGCGCCAGACAGGGAGGGAATTCACCCCTCCACTTT. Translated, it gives CSARQGGNSPLHF.

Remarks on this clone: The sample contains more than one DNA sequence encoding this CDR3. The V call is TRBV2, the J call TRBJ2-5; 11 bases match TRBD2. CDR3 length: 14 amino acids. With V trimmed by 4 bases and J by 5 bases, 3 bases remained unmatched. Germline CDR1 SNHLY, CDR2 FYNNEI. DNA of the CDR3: TGTGCCAGCAGTGGGTTAGCGGGAGGGGAGACCCAGTACTTC. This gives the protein CASSGLAGGETQYF.

The CDR3 region is CASSETGTSGSNEQFF. The CDR3 region has the DNA TGTGCCAGCAGCGAAACCGGGACTAGCGGGAGTAATGAGCAGTTCTTC. The chain recombines TRBV28 with TRBJ2-1; 14 nucleotides line up with TRBD2. The CDR3 runs to 16 residues. V gave up 6 bases and J gave up 7 bases; unmatched junction bases: 8. Looked up from germline, CDR1 is MDHEN and CDR2 is SYDVKM.

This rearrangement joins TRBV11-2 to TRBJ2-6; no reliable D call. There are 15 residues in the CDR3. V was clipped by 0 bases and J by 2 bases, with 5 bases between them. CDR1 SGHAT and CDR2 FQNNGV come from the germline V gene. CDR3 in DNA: TGTGCCAGCAGCTTAGATCGGACTGGGGCCAACGTCCTGACTTTC. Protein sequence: CASSLDRTGANVLTF.

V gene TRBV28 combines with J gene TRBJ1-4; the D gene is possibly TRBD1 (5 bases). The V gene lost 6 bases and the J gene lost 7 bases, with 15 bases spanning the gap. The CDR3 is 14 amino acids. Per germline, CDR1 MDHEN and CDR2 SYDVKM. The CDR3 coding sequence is TGTGCCAGCAGCCCAGGGAATCCCGTTGAAAAACTGTTTTTT. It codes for CASSPGNPVEKLFF.

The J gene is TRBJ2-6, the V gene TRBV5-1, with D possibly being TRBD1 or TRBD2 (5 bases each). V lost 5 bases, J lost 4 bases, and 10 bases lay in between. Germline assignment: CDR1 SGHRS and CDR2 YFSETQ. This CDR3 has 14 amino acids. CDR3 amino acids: CASREGTGANVLTF. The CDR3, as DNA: TGCGCCAGCAGAGAGGGGACCGGGGCCAACGTCCTGACTTTC.

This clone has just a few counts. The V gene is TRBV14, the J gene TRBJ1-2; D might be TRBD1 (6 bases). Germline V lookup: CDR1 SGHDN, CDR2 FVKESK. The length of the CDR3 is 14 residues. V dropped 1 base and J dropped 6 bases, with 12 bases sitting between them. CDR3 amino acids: CASSQGRQVNGYTF. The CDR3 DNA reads TGTGCCAGCAGCCAAGGTCGACAGGTCAATGGCTACACCTTC.

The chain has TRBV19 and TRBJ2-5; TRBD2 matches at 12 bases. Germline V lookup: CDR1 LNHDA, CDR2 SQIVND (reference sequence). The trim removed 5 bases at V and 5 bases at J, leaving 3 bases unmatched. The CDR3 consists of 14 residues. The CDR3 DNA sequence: TGTGCCAGTAGTCAAACTAGCGGGAGGGAGACCCAGTACTTC. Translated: CASSQTSGRETQYF.

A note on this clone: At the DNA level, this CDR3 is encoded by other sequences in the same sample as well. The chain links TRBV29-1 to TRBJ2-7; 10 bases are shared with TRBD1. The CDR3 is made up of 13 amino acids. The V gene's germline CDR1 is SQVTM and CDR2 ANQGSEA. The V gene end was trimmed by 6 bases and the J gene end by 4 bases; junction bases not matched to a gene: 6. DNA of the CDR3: TGCAGCGTCAGGACAGGGGGGTTTTACGAGCAGTACTTC. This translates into CSVRTGGFYEQYF.

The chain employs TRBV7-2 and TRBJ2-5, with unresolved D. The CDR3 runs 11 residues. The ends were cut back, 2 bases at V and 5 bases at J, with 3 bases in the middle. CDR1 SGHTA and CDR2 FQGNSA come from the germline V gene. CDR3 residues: CASSLTETQYF. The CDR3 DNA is TGTGCCAGCAGCTTAACTGAGACCCAGTACTTC.

The CDR3 region has the DNA TGTGCCAGCTCCCTAGCCAGCACAGATACGCAGTATTTT. Its protein is CASSLASTDTQYF. V is TRBV18 and J is TRBJ2-3, with D perhaps TRBD2 (5 bases). The CDR3 consists of 13 residues. The germline V and J ends were trimmed by 6 bases and 0 bases, with 7 bases remaining between them. In germline, CDR1 is KGHSH, CDR2 LQKENI.

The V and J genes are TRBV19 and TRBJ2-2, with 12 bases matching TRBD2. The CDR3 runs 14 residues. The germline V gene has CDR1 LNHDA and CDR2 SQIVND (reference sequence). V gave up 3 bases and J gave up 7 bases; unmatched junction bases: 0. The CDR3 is CASSMGLAGGELFF. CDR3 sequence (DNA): TGTGCCAGTAGTATGGGACTAGCGGGCGGGGAGCTGTTTTTT.

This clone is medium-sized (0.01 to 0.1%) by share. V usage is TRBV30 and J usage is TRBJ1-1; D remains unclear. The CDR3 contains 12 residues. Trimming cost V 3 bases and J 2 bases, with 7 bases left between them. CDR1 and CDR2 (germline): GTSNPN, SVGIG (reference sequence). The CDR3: CAWRQSNTEAFF. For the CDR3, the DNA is TGTGCCTGGAGACAGTCCAACACTGAAGCTTTCTTT.

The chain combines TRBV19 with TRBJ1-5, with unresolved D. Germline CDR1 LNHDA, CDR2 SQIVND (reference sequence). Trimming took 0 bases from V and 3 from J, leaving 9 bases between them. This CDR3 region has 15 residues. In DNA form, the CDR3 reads TGTGCCAGTAGTATAGATCGTGAGTTCAATCAGCCCCAGCATTTT. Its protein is CASSIDREFNQPQHF. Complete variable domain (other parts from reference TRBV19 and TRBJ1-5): DGGITQSPKYLFRKEGQNVTLSCEQNLNHDAMYWYRQDPGQGLRLIYYSQIVNDFQKGDIAEGYSVSREKKESFPLTVTSAQKNPTAFYLCASSIDREFNQPQHFGDGTRLSIL.

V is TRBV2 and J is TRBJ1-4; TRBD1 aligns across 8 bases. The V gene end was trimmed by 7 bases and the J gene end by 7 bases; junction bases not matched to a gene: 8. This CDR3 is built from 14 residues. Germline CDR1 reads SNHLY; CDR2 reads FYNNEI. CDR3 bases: TGTGCCAGCACCTACGACAGGGGCGGTGAAAAACTGTTTTTT. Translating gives CASTYDRGGEKLFF.

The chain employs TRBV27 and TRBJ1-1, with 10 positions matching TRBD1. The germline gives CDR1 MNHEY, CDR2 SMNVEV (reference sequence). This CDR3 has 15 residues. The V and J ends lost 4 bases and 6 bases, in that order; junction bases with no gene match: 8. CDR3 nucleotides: TGTGCCAGCAGTTCTCAGACAGGGGGCAGGTCTGAAGCTTTCTTT. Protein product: CASSSQTGGRSEAFF.

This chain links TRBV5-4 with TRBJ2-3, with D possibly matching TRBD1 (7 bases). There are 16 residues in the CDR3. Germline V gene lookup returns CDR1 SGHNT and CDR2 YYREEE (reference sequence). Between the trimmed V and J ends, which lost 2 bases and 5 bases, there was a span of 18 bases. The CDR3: CASSFAGYRGKDTQYF. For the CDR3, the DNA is TGTGCCAGCAGCTTTGCGGGGTACAGGGGCAAAGATACGCAGTATTTT. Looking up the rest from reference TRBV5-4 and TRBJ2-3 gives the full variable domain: ETGVTQSPTHLIKTRGQQVTLRCSSQSGHNTVSWYQQALGQGPQFIFQYYREEENGRGNFPPRFSGLQFPNYSSELNVNALELDDSALYLCASSFAGYRGKDTQYFGPGTRLTVL.